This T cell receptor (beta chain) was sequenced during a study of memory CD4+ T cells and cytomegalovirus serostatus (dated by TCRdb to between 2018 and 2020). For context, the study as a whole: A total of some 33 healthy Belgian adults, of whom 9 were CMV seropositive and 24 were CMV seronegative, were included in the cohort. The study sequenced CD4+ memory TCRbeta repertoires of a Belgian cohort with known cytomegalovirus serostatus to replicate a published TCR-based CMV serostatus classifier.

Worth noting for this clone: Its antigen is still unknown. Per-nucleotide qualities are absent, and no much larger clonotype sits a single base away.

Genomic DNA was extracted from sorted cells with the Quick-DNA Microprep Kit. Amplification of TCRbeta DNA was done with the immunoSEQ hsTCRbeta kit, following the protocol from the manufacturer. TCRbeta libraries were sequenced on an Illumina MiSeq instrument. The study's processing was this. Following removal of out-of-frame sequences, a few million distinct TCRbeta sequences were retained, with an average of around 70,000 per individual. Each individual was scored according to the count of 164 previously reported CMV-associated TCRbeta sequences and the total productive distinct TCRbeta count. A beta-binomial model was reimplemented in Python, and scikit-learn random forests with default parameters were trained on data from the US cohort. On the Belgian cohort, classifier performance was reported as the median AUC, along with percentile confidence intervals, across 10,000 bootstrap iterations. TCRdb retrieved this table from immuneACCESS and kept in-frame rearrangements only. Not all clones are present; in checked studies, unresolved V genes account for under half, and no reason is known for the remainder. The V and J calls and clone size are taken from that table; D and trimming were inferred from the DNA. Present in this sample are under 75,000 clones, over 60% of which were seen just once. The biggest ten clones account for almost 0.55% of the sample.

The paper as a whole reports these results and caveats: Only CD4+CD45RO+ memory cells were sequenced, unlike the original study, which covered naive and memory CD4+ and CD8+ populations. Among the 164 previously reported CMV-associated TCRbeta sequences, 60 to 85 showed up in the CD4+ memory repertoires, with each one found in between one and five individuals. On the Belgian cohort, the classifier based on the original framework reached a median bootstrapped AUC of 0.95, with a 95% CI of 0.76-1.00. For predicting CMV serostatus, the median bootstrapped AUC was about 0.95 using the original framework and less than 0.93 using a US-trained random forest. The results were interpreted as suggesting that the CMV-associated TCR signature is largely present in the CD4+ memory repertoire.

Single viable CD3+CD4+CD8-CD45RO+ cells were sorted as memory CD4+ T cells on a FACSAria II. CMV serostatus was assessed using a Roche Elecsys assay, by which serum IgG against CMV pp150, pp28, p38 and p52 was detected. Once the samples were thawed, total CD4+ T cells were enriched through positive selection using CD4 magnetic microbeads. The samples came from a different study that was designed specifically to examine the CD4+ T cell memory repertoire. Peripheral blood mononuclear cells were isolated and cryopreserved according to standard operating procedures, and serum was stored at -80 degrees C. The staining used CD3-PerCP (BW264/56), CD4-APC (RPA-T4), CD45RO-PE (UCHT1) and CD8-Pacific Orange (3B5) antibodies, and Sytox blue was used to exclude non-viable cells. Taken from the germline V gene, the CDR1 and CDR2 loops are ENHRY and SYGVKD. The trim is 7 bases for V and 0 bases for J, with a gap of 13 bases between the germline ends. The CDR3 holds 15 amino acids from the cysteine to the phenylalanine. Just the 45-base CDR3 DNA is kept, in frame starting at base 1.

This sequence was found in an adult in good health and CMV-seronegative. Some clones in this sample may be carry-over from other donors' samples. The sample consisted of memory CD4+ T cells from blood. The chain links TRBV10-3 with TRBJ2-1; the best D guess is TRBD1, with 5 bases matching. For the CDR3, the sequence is CAINYRISSYNEQFF. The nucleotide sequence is TGTGCCATCAATTACAGGATTAGCTCCTACAATGAGCAGTTCTTC.